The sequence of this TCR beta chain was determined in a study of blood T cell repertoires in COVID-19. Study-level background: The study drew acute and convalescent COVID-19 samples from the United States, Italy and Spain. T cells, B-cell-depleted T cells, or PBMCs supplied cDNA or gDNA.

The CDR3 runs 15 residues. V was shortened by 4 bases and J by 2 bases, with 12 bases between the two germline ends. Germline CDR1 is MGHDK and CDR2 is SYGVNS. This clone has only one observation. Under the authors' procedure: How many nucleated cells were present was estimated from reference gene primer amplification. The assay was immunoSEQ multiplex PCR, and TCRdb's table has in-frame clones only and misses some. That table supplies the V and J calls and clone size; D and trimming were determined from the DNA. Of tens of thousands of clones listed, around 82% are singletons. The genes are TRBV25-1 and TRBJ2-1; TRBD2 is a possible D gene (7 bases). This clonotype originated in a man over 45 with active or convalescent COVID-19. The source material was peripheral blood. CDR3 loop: CASSAAGGPYNEQFF. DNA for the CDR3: TGTGCCAGCAGTGCTGCCGGGGGGCCCTACAATGAGCAGTTCTTC.